The 26 T cell receptor beta chains reported below all come from one sample, sequenced in a study of blood T cell repertoires in COVID-19. Measured with immunoSEQ multiplex PCR; TCRdb has only the in-frame clones, and not every one. The sample contains more than 300,000 clones, about 88% of which appear only once. Sequenced sample: PBMCs or T cells enriched from blood (not recorded which). These TCRs come from a woman younger than 30 who had recovered from COVID-19.

This clone was seen only a few times. This rearrangement joins TRBV5-1 to TRBJ1-4; TRBD1 aligns across 8 bases. Germline V gives CDR1 SGHRS, CDR2 YFSETQ. The V and J ends lost 3 bases and 8 bases, in that order; junction bases with no gene match: 12. CDR3 length equals 16 residues. Here the CDR3 DNA reads TGCGCCAGCAGCTCAAAACTCCAGGGGGCGTTAGAAAAACTGTTTTTT. Its translation is CASSSKLQGALEKLFF.

This clone was detected only once. The chain has TRBV6-5 and TRBJ1-1; weak D call: TRBD1 (6 bases). Germline V gene sequence: CDR1 MNHEY, CDR2 SVGAGI. V was clipped by 6 bases and J by 1 base, with 9 bases between them. CDR3 length: 13 amino acids. The CDR3: CASRSGQNTEAFF. CDR3 DNA sequence: TGTGCCAGCAGGTCGGGACAGAACACTGAAGCTTTCTTT.

The CDR3 DNA follows: TGTGCCAGCAGCTTACCTCACGTGACAGGCGGCCAGAAACTGTTTTTT. Residues: CASSLPHVTGGQKLFF. This rearrangement joins TRBV7-2 to TRBJ1-4, with a tentative D call TRBD1 (6 bases). CDR3 size: 16 residues. Germline CDR1 is SGHTA and CDR2 is FQGNSA. Deletions cut 2 bases from V and 11 bases from J, with 21 bases between. Supplemented by reference TRBV7-2 and TRBJ1-4, the full variable domain reads GAGVSQSPSNKVTEKGKDVELRCDPISGHTALYWYRQSLGQGLEFLIYFQGNSAPDKSGLPSDRFSAERTGGSVSTLTIQRTQQEDSAVYLCASSLPHVTGGQKLFFGSGTQLSVL.

This clone was observed a single time. This sequence joins TRBV7-8 and TRBJ2-1; 8 bases fit TRBD2. J gave up 8 bases and V 6 bases, and 6 bases lay outside the gene matches. CDR1 and CDR2 from the germline V gene are SGHVS and FQNEAQ. The CDR3 consists of 13 residues. The CDR3 DNA is TGTGCCAGCAGTCCGGGGGGGCGCGATGAGCAGTTCTTC. This encodes CASSPGGRDEQFF.

The gene calls are TRBV5-5 and TRBJ1-2; TRBD1 aligns across 10 bases. The length of the CDR3 is 15 residues. Trimming cost V 6 bases and J 10 bases; bases outside gene matches: 15. CDR1 is SGHKS, CDR2 YYEKEE, per germline (reference sequence). CDR3 coding DNA: TGTGCCAGCATCCCGCTGGACAGGGGGATGACATTCTACACCTTC. Its translation is CASIPLDRGMTFYTF.

The gene calls are TRBV6-5 and TRBJ1-6; 8 bases match TRBD1. Germline values: CDR1 MNHEY, CDR2 SVGAGI. Trimming removed 1 base from V and 9 bases from J; junction bases left unmatched: 2. CDR3 size: 14 residues. DNA for the CDR3: TGTGCCAGCAGTTACTTACAGGGGGTTTCACCCCTCCACTTT. Its protein is CASSYLQGVSPLHF.

The chain couples TRBV5-1 to TRBJ1-2; D gene ambiguous. Looked up from germline, CDR1 is SGHRS and CDR2 is YFSETQ. The CDR3 has 14 residues. Trimming removed 4 bases from V and 3 bases from J, with 13 bases in between. The CDR3 spells CASSPLQSDYGYTF. The CDR3 coding sequence is TGCGCCAGCAGCCCGTTACAGTCGGACTATGGCTACACCTTC.

This chain links TRBV30 with TRBJ2-3; 8 nucleotides align to TRBD2. Trimming removed 5 bases from V and 4 bases from J; junction bases left unmatched: 5. The CDR3 consists of 13 residues. Germline CDR1 reads GTSNPN; CDR2 reads SVGIG (reference sequence). Here the CDR3 reads CAWDSGVADTQYF. As DNA, the CDR3 is TGTGCCTGGGATAGCGGGGTGGCAGATACGCAGTATTTT. Complete variable domain (other parts from reference TRBV30 and TRBJ2-3): SQTIHQWPATLVQPVGSPLSLECTVEGTSNPNLYWYRQAAGRGLQLLFYSVGIGQISSEVPQNLSASRPQDRQFILSSKKLLLSDSGFYLCAWDSGVADTQYFGPGTRLTVL.

V gene TRBV4-2 combines with J gene TRBJ2-1; 15 positions match TRBD2. With 5 bases clipped from V and 9 bases from J, the junction kept 8 bases outside the gene matches. Germline CDR1 LGHNA, CDR2 YNFKEQ. CDR3 size: 16 residues. The CDR3 sequence is CASSSWTSGGAAEQFF. CDR3 sequence (DNA): TGTGCCAGCAGCTCATGGACTAGCGGGGGGGCCGCTGAGCAGTTCTTC.

The chain carries TRBV30 and TRBJ1-6; D gene uncertain. Germline assignment: CDR1 GTSNPN and CDR2 SVGIG (reference sequence). V lost 8 bases and J 9 bases, leaving 14 bases between the germline ends. CDR3 length: 12 amino acids. CDR3 nucleotide sequence: TGTGCCCTGGCGGTCGGGTCTTCACCCCTCCACTTT. Encoded protein: CALAVGSSPLHF.

The J gene is TRBJ1-2, the V gene TRBV10-3, with 10 nucleotides matching TRBD1. Germline-derived CDR1 and CDR2 are ENHRY and SYGVKD. Germline trimming cut 8 bases from V and 8 bases from J; bases unmatched to any gene: 17. The CDR3 loop spans 16 amino acids. The CDR3 reads CAIAIDETGGGIGYTF. CDR3 sequence (DNA): TGTGCCATCGCGATCGACGAGACAGGGGGCGGGATAGGCTACACCTTC.

V gene TRBV5-5 combines with J gene TRBJ2-3, with 8 bases aligning to TRBD2. Germline values: CDR1 SGHKS, CDR2 YYEKEE (reference sequence). Trimming removed 1 base from V and 7 bases from J; junction bases left unmatched: 5. The CDR3 extends over 14 amino acids. CDR3 amino acids: CASSLSSGENTQYF. In DNA form, the CDR3 reads TGTGCCAGCAGCTTGAGTAGCGGGGAAAATACGCAGTATTTT. The full variable domain, completed using reference TRBV5-5 and TRBJ2-3, is DAGVTQSPTHLIKTRGQQVTLRCSPISGHKSVSWYQQVLGQGPQFIFQYYEKEERGRGNFPDRFSARQFPNYSSELNVNALLLGDSALYLCASSLSSGENTQYFGPGTRLTVL.

This chain connects TRBV12-2 to TRBJ2-7; TRBD1, the table's D call, was not compared with the DNA. TRBV12-2 is labeled a pseudogene. The CDR3 totals 17 residues. CDR3 in amino acids: CASRLACWTGSSYEQYF. The CDR3 DNA sequence: TGTGCAAGTCGCTTAGCGTGCTGGACAGGGAGCTCCTACGAGCAGTACTTC.

This clone was recorded a few times. The chain uses TRBV14 and TRBJ2-7; 7 positions agree with TRBD1. V shed 2 bases and J 0 bases; nucleotides not matched to a gene: 1. Per the germline V gene, CDR1 is SGHDN and CDR2 is FVKESK. The CDR3 extends over 14 amino acids. Here the CDR3 DNA reads TGTGCCAGCAGCCAAACAGGGGACTCCTACGAGCAGTACTTC. Protein sequence: CASSQTGDSYEQYF.

The rearrangement links TRBV4-3 to TRBJ1-5, with 9 nucleotides matching TRBD1. Per the germline V gene, CDR1 is LGHNA and CDR2 is YSLEER. The CDR3 loop spans 15 amino acids. The V segment lost 4 bases and the J segment 6 bases; nucleotides outside the gene matches: 7. CDR3 amino acids: CASSPRTGAGQPQHF. The CDR3 coding sequence is TGCGCCAGCAGCCCCCGGACAGGGGCTGGTCAGCCCCAGCATTTT.

This chain joins TRBV6-2 or TRBV6-3 and TRBJ2-1; 7 nucleotides line up with TRBD2. The germline CDR1 and CDR2 sequences are MNHEY and SVGEGT. V gave up 4 bases and J gave up 7 bases; unmatched junction bases: 10. The CDR3 loop spans 15 amino acids. DNA for the CDR3: TGTGCCAGCAGTTCTCGAGCGGGGTTGGATAATGAGCAGTTCTTC. It translates to CASSSRAGLDNEQFF.

The rearrangement links TRBV5-1 to TRBJ1-2; D might be TRBD1 (5 bases). The length of the CDR3 is 13 residues. V lost 0 bases and J lost 7, with 10 bases in between. The germline V gene encodes CDR1 SGHRS and CDR2 YFSETQ. The chain's CDR3 is CASSLAGLSGYTF. CDR3 DNA: TGCGCCAGCAGCTTGGCAGGGTTGAGTGGCTACACCTTC.

The chain carries TRBV28 and TRBJ1-3; D is uncertain. The V end was cut by 2 bases, the J end by 0 bases, with 11 bases between. This CDR3 contains 16 residues. Germline lookup yields CDR1 MDHEN and CDR2 SYDVKM. CDR3 sequence reads: CASSLTALLSGNTIYF. CDR3 DNA: TGTGCCAGCAGTTTAACAGCTCTCCTCTCTGGAAACACCATATATTTT.

This clone appeared once. The genes are TRBV4-2 and TRBJ1-3, with unresolved D. The CDR3 runs to 16 residues. The V and J ends lost 1 base and 4 bases respectively, with 14 bases between them. The germline V gene has CDR1 LGHNA and CDR2 YNFKEQ. CDR3 sequence (DNA): TGTGCCAGCAGCCAAGGCCAGAGAGGGTCGGGAAACACCATATATTTT. The encoded protein is CASSQGQRGSGNTIYF.

There are a few counts of this clone. The chain carries TRBV9 and TRBJ1-5, with D possibly matching TRBD1 (6 bases). The length of the CDR3 is 13 residues. The V gene's germline CDR1 is SGDLS and CDR2 YYNGEE. Trimming took off 3 bases at V and 9 bases at J, with 13 bases between the two ends. The CDR3 DNA is TGTGCCAGCAGCGGGCAGGGGCTAGGGCCCCAGCATTTT. Encoded protein: CASSGQGLGPQHF.

The chain combines TRBV6-5 with TRBJ1-1; no reliable D call. The CDR3 has 13 residues. Germline CDR1 is MNHEY and CDR2 is SVGAGI. V was trimmed by 2 bases and J by 4 bases, leaving 8 bases between them. CDR3: CASSYPVSTEAFF. The CDR3 DNA follows: TGTGCCAGCAGTTACCCAGTAAGCACTGAAGCTTTCTTT.

V usage is TRBV7-2 and J usage is TRBJ2-1; TRBD2 agrees at 12 bases. The V and J ends lost 4 bases and 8 bases, in that order; junction bases with no gene match: 6. This CDR3 is built from 15 residues. Per the germline V gene, CDR1 is SGHTA and CDR2 is FQGNSA. The chain's CDR3 is CASSYQTSGGYEQFF. In nucleotides, the CDR3 is TGTGCCAGCAGCTATCAGACTAGCGGGGGATATGAGCAGTTCTTC.

This chain links TRBV30 with TRBJ1-4; 9 nucleotides match TRBD1. Germline V lookup: CDR1 GTSNPN, CDR2 SVGIG (reference sequence). The ends lost 0 bases at V and 8 bases at J; junction bases unmatched: 1. The CDR3 consists of 13 residues. In DNA form, the CDR3 reads TGTGCCTGGAGTGTACAGGGGGCGGAAAAACTGTTTTTT. This sequence encodes CAWSVQGAEKLFF. The complete variable domain, with remaining parts taken from reference TRBV30 and TRBJ1-4, reads SQTIHQWPATLVQPVGSPLSLECTVEGTSNPNLYWYRQAAGRGLQLLFYSVGIGQISSEVPQNLSASRPQDRQFILSSKKLLLSDSGFYLCAWSVQGAEKLFFGSGTQLSVL.

This chain joins TRBV27 and TRBJ2-7; 8 bases are shared with TRBD1. This CDR3 has 14 residues. Looked up from germline, CDR1 is MNHEY and CDR2 is SMNVEV (reference sequence). V shed 5 bases, J shed 4 bases, and the junction held 7 bases outside the gene matches. CDR3 nucleotide sequence: TGTGCCAGCAGTCCAGGGACAGGCCTATACGAGCAGTACTTC. Amino acids: CASSPGTGLYEQYF.

V is TRBV6-5 and J is TRBJ1-1; D gene uncertain. Germline lookup yields CDR1 MNHEY and CDR2 SVGAGI. Trimming pared 4 bases from V and 5 bases from J, leaving 20 bases between. The CDR3 consists of 16 residues. The CDR3 spells CASSLIEGLISTEAFF. CDR3 sequence (DNA): TGTGCCAGCAGTTTGATAGAGGGTTTAATTAGTACTGAAGCTTTCTTT.

The rearrangement links TRBV19 to TRBJ2-7; a possible D gene is TRBD2 (5 bases). Germline V CDR1 and CDR2: LNHDA, SQIVND (reference sequence). The V gene lost 5 bases and the J gene lost 4 bases, with 9 bases spanning the gap. The CDR3 covers 12 residues. The CDR3, as DNA: TGTGCCAGTAGTGATAGAGGGTACGAGCAGTACTTC. Its protein product is CASSDRGYEQYF.